These T cell receptor beta chains were read from a single sample in a study of cytomegalovirus exposure and HLA in healthy donors. The data were produced by immunoSEQ multiplex PCR, yet TCRdb's version contains in-frame clones alone and is incomplete. Of about 65,000 clones listed, around 80% are singletons. The sequenced material came from PBMCs. These receptors all come from a woman younger than 45 in good health and CMV-seronegative. CDR3s include the opening cysteine and the closing phenylalanine or tryptophan. Fields, in order: V gene, D gene, J gene, clone size, CDR3 protein, CDR3 DNA. A D gene is named only where the DNA matches it firmly. The size of a clone is reported for some rows only, either as once, few or many, or as a class for expanded clones.

>TRBV28|TRBD2|TRBJ2-1|NA
CASGAGGWDEQFF
TGTGCCAGTGGAGCGGGGGGTTGGGATGAGCAGTTCTTC
>TRBV28|NA|TRBJ1-1|NA
CASSLYGPNTEAFF
TGTGCCAGCAGTTTATATGGGCCGAACACTGAAGCTTTCTTT
>TRBV7-8|NA|TRBJ1-6|once
CASSLMVAGYNSPLHF
TGTGCCAGCAGCTTGATGGTGGCGGGGTACAATTCACCCCTCCACTTT
>TRBV7-2|TRBD2|TRBJ2-7|NA
CASSVDSGRPYEQYF
TGTGCCAGCAGCGTGGATAGCGGGAGGCCCTACGAGCAGTACTTC
>TRBV4-1|NA|TRBJ1-2|NA
CASSQELRHGYTF
TGCGCCAGCAGCCAAGAACTACGGCATGGCTACACCTTC
>TRBV19|TRBD1|TRBJ2-7|NA
CASSIVGTGEAEQYF
TGTGCCAGTAGTATAGTAGGGACAGGGGAGGCCGAGCAGTACTTC
>TRBV4-1|NA|TRBJ1-1|NA
CASSGRQFDTEAFF
TGCGCCAGCAGCGGCCGACAGTTCGACACTGAAGCTTTCTTT
>TRBV10-3|TRBD1|TRBJ1-1|NA
CAISEPSPGGSERNTEAFF
TGTGCCATCAGTGAGCCATCGCCAGGGGGCTCGGAGAGGAACACTGAAGCTTTCTTT
>TRBV6-6|TRBD2|TRBJ2-3|few
CASSSGLAALPDTQYF
TGTGCCAGCAGCTCCGGACTAGCGGCCCTGCCAGATACGCAGTATTTT
>TRBV29-1|NA|TRBJ1-2|NA
CSVFNSNYGYTF
TGCAGCGTTTTCAACTCTAACTATGGCTACACCTTC
>TRBV4-1|NA|TRBJ2-3|NA
CASSQSLAGATDTQYF
TGCGCCAGCAGCCAGAGTCTTGCGGGGGCCACAGATACGCAGTATTTT
>TRBV6-5|NA|TRBJ1-2|NA
CASSYSIQGGGYTF
TGTGCCAGCAGTTACTCGATCCAGGGAGGCGGCTACACCTTC
>TRBV10-2|TRBD2|TRBJ2-1|NA
CAGAGGRLNEQFF
TGCGCCGGGGCTGGCGGGAGGTTAAATGAGCAGTTCTTC
>TRBV5-1|TRBD1|TRBJ2-1|NA
CASSLSRGQFYNEQFF
TGCGCCAGCAGCTTGTCCAGGGGGCAGTTCTACAATGAGCAGTTCTTC
>TRBV6-5|TRBD2|TRBJ2-1|once
CASSYSLAGNNEQFF
TGTGCCAGCAGTTACTCGCTAGCGGGAAACAATGAGCAGTTCTTC
>TRBV7-9|NA|TRBJ1-1|NA
CASSLGAGSGNTEAFF
TGTGCCAGCAGCTTGGGGGCCGGGTCGGGGAACACTGAAGCTTTCTTT
>TRBV25-1|NA|TRBJ1-6|NA
CASTGSTGSPLHF
TGTGCCAGCACGGGATCGACGGGTTCACCCCTCCACTTT